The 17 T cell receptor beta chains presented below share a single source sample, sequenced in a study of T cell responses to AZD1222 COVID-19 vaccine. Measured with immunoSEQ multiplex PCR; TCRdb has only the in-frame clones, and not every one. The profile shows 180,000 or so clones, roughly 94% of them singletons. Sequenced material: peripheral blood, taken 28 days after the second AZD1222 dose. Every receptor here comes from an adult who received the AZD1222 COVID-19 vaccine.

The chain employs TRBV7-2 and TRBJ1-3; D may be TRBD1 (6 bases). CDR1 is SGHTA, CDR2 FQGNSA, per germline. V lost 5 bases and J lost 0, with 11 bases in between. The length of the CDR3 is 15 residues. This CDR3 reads CASSLDRSSGNTIYF. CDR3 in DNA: TGTGCCAGCAGCCTTGACAGGTCCTCTGGAAACACCATATATTTT.

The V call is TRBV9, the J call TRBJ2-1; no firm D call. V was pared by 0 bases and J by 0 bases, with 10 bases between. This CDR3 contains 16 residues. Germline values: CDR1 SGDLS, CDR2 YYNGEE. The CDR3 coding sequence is TGTGCCAGCAGCGTAGACGAGGATAGCTCCTACAATGAGCAGTTCTTC. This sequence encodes CASSVDEDSSYNEQFF.

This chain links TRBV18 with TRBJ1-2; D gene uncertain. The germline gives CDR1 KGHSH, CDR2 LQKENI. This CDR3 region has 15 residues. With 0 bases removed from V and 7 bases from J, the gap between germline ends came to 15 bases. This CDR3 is CASSPPKTGSFGYTF. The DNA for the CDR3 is TGTGCCAGCTCACCACCGAAGACGGGATCCTTTGGCTACACCTTC.

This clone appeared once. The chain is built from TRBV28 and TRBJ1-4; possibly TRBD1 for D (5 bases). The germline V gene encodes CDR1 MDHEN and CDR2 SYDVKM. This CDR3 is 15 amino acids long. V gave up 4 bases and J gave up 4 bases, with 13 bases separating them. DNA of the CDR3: TGTGCCAGCAGTTCAAGCGGGGCTATTAATGAAAAACTGTTTTTT. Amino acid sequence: CASSSSGAINEKLFF.

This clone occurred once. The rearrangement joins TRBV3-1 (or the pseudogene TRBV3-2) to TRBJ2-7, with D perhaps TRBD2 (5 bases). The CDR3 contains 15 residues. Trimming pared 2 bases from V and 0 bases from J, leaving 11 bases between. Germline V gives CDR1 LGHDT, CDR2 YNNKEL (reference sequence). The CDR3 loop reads CASSQSGVLSYEQYF. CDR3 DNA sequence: TGTGCCAGCAGCCAATCCGGGGTGCTCTCCTACGAGCAGTACTTC.

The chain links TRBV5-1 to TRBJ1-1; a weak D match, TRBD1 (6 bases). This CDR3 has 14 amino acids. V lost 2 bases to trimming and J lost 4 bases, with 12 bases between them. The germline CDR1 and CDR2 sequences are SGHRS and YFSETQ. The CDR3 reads CASSFQVGATEAFF. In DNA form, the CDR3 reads TGCGCCAGCAGCTTCCAGGTGGGGGCCACTGAAGCTTTCTTT.

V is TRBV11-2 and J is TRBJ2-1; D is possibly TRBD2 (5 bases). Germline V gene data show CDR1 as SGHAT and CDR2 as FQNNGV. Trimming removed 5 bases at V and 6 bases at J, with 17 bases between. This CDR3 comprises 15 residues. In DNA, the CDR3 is TGTGCCAGCAGCCCGTCGGGGATCGGACTCAATGAGCAGTTCTTC. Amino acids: CASSPSGIGLNEQFF.

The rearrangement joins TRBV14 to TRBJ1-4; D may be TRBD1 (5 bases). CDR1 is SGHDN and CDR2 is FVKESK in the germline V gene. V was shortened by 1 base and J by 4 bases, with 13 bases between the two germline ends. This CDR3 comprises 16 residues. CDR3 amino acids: CASSQGRRAFNEKLFF. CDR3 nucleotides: TGTGCCAGCAGCCAAGGGCGCAGGGCCTTTAATGAAAAACTGTTTTTT.

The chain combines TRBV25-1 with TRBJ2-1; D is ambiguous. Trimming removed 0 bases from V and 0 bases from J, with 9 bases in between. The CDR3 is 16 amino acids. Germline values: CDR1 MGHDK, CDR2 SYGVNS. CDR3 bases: TGTGCCAGCAGTGAATATGAGGTCCGCTCCTACAATGAGCAGTTCTTC. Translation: CASSEYEVRSYNEQFF.

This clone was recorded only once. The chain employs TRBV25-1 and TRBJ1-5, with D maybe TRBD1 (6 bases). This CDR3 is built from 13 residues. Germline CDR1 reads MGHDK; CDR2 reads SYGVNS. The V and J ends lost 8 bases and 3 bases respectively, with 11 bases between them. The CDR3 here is CASRGQNNQPQHF. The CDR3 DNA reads TGTGCCAGCCGGGGGCAGAACAATCAGCCCCAGCATTTT. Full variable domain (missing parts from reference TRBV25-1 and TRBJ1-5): EADIYQTPRYLVIGTGKKITLECSQTMGHDKMYWYQQDPGMELHLIHYSYGVNSTEKGDLSSESTVSRIRTEHFPLTLESARPSHTSQYLCASRGQNNQPQHFGDGTRLSIL.

The CDR3 here is CASSPTGTEGQPQHF. CDR3 nucleotides: TGTGCCAGCAGCCCGACAGGGACAGAGGGGCAGCCCCAGCATTTT. The chain has TRBV7-2 and TRBJ1-5; 7 nucleotides line up with TRBD1. Germline-derived CDR1 and CDR2 are SGHTA and FQGNSA. The CDR3 runs 15 residues. The V and J ends lost 5 bases and 7 bases, in that order; junction bases with no gene match: 11. Full variable domain (remainder filled in from reference TRBV7-2 and TRBJ1-5): GAGVSQSPSNKVTEKGKDVELRCDPISGHTALYWYRQSLGQGLEFLIYFQGNSAPDKSGLPSDRFSAERTGGSVSTLTIQRTQQEDSAVYLCASSPTGTEGQPQHFGDGTRLSIL.

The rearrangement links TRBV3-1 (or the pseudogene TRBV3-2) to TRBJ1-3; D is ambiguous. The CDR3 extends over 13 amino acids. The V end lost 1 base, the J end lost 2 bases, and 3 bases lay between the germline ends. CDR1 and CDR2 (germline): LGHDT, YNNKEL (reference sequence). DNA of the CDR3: TGTGCCAGCAGCCAAGGGACTGGAAACACCATATATTTT. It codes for CASSQGTGNTIYF.

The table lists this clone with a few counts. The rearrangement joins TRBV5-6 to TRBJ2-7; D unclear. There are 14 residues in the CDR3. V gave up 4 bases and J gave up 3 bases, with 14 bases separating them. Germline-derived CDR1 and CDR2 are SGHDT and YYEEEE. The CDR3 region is CASSLRTENYEQYF. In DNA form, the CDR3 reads TGTGCCAGCAGCCTCCGGACGGAAAACTACGAGCAGTACTTC. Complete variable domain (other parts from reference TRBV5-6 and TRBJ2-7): DAGVTQSPTHLIKTRGQQVTLRCSPKSGHDTVSWYQQALGQGPQFIFQYYEEEERQRGNFPDRFSGHQFPNYSSELNVNALLLGDSALYLCASSLRTENYEQYFGPGTRLTVT.

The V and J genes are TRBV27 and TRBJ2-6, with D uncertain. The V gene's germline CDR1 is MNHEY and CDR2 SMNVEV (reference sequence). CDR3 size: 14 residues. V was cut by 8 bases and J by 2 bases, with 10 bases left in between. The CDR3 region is CASGRVPGANVLTF. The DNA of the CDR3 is TGTGCCAGCGGCCGGGTACCTGGGGCCAACGTCCTGACTTTC.

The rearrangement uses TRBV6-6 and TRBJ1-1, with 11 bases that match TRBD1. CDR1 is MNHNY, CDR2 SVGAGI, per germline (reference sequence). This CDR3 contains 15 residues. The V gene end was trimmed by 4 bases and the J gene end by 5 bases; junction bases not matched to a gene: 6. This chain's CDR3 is CASSLGDRGDTEAFF. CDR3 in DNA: TGTGCCAGCAGTTTAGGGGACAGGGGGGATACTGAAGCTTTCTTT.

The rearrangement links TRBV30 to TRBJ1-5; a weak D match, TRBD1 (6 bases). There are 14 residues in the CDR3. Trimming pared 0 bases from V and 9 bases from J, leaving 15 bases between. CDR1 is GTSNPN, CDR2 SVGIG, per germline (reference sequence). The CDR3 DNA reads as TGTGCCTGGAGTGTGGGGGGCAGCCAGGGGCCCCAGCATTTT. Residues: CAWSVGGSQGPQHF.

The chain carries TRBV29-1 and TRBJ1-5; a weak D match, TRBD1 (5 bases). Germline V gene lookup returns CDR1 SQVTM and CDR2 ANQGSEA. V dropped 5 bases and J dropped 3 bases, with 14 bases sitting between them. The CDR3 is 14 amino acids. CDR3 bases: TGCAGCGTTTCAGCAGGGACCCACAATCAGCCCCAGCATTTT. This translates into CSVSAGTHNQPQHF.